Shown below are 30 T cell receptor beta chains from a single sample sequenced in a study of blood T cell repertoires in COVID-19. Here immunoSEQ multiplex PCR was the method, and the copy in TCRdb shows in-frame clones only, minus some. The sample holds about 230,000 clones, 70% to 85% seen once. The material sequenced was peripheral blood. These receptors all come from a man aged 35-49 years who had recovered from COVID-19.

The V gene is TRBV7-2, the J gene TRBJ2-3; 10 nucleotides line up with TRBD2. The CDR3 extends over 16 amino acids. The V and J ends lost 2 bases and 1 base, in that order; junction bases with no gene match: 3. The germline V gene encodes CDR1 SGHTA and CDR2 FQGNSA. The DNA for the CDR3 is TGTGCCAGCAGCTTAAGCGGGAGGGTTCGCACAGATACGCAGTATTTT. Translated, it gives CASSLSGRVRTDTQYF.

This clone was recorded a few times. V and J are TRBV30 and TRBJ2-6; 8 bases fit TRBD1. From germline, CDR1 is GTSNPN and CDR2 SVGIG (reference sequence). This CDR3 is built from 15 residues. Trimming at V came to 4 bases and at J to 1 base, leaving 3 bases not matched to a gene. CDR3 residues: CAWNRGSSGANVLTF. Written as DNA, the CDR3 is TGTGCCTGGAACAGGGGGAGTTCTGGGGCCAACGTCCTGACTTTC.

This chain uses TRBV5-4 with TRBJ1-1; D possibly corresponds to TRBD1 (5 bases). Germline values: CDR1 SGHNT, CDR2 YYREEE (reference sequence). V lost 2 bases to trimming and J lost 0 bases, with 8 bases between them. This CDR3 is built from 14 residues. In DNA form, the CDR3 reads TGTGCCAGCAGCTTCGGGGGTCTGAACACTGAAGCTTTCTTT. Amino acids: CASSFGGLNTEAFF.

The chain employs TRBV2 and TRBJ2-6; the D is unclear. The CDR3 extends over 18 amino acids. V lost 3 bases, J lost 1 base, and 16 bases lay in between. The germline V gene encodes CDR1 SNHLY and CDR2 FYNNEI. The CDR3 region is CASSDHGSFFSGANVLTF. In DNA form, the CDR3 reads TGTGCCAGCAGTGATCACGGTTCCTTTTTTTCTGGGGCCAACGTCCTGACTTTC.

This clone was counted between two and nine times. The chain uses TRBV7-9 and TRBJ1-4; possible D gene TRBD1, 5 bases. The V gene lost 6 bases and the J gene lost 4 bases, with 12 bases spanning the gap. Germline CDR1 is SEHNR and CDR2 is FQNEAQ (reference sequence). This CDR3 region has 14 residues. Here the CDR3 DNA reads TGTGCCAGCAGTACCACAGGATTTAATGAAAAACTGTTTTTT. Its protein product is CASSTTGFNEKLFF.

The chain links TRBV6-5 to TRBJ2-3; 8 bases are shared with TRBD2. The CDR3 runs 16 residues. V lost 0 bases and J lost 0; bases outside the gene matches: 2. Germline lookup yields CDR1 MNHEY and CDR2 SVGAGI. CDR3 loop: CASSYSLAGSTDTQYF. CDR3 sequence (DNA): TGTGCCAGCAGTTACTCGTTAGCGGGGAGCACAGATACGCAGTATTTT.

The V and J genes are TRBV3-1 (or the pseudogene TRBV3-2) and TRBJ2-1; D remains ambiguous. V lost 1 base to trimming and J lost 4 bases, with 5 bases between them. Per germline, CDR1 LGHDT and CDR2 YNNKEL (reference sequence). CDR3 length: 13 amino acids. CDR3 sequence: CASSQGPYNEQFF. CDR3 bases: TGTGCCAGCAGCCAAGGGCCGTACAATGAGCAGTTCTTC.

The chain combines TRBV7-9 with TRBJ2-7; 7 bases line up with TRBD1. Germline loops: CDR1 SEHNR, CDR2 FQNEAQ (reference sequence). J was trimmed by 0 bases and V by 5 bases; bases with no gene match: 10. The CDR3 consists of 16 residues. The CDR3 coding sequence is TGTGCCAGCAGCCGGTTGGGACAGAGGAGCTCCTACGAGCAGTACTTC. Translation: CASSRLGQRSSYEQYF.

The chain uses TRBV18 and TRBJ2-7; 14 nucleotides agree with TRBD2. The CDR3 loop spans 16 amino acids. With V trimmed by 3 bases and J by 6 bases, 7 bases remained unmatched. Germline V gene sequence: CDR1 KGHSH, CDR2 LQKENI. The CDR3 protein is CASSPKGLAGAGEQYF. The CDR3, as DNA: TGTGCCAGCTCACCCAAGGGACTAGCGGGAGCGGGCGAGCAGTACTTC.

This rearrangement joins TRBV3-1 (or the pseudogene TRBV3-2) to TRBJ2-7; 8 bases agree with TRBD1. Looked up from germline, CDR1 is LGHDT and CDR2 is YNNKEL (reference sequence). This CDR3 spans 16 amino acids. J lost 3 bases, V lost 1 base, and 8 bases had no gene match. This CDR3 reads CASSQGRGQAYYEQYF. The CDR3 bases are TGTGCCAGCAGCCAAGGACGGGGACAGGCATACTACGAGCAGTACTTC.

The rearrangement uses TRBV11-3 and TRBJ2-6, with a weak D call TRBD2 (5 bases). CDR1 is SGHNT, CDR2 YENEEA, per germline. This CDR3 comprises 18 residues. V was shortened by 7 bases and J by 0 bases, with 19 bases between the two germline ends. The CDR3 reads CASTRGRAVHSGANVLTF. The CDR3, as DNA: TGTGCCAGCACCCGGGGAAGGGCGGTCCACTCTGGGGCCAACGTCCTGACTTTC.

The chain links TRBV5-8 to TRBJ1-5; D not certain. The germline V and J ends were trimmed by 0 bases and 3 bases, with 7 bases remaining between them. The CDR3 runs 14 residues. The germline CDR1 and CDR2 sequences are SGHTS and YDEGEE. The CDR3 DNA follows: TGTGCCAGCAGCTTGGTTCCCTTCAATCAGCCCCAGCATTTT. It specifies CASSLVPFNQPQHF.

This clone was recorded once. This rearrangement joins TRBV11-2 to TRBJ2-1; D is possibly TRBD2 (5 bases). Germline loops: CDR1 SGHAT, CDR2 FQNNGV. Trimming shortened V by 3 bases and J by 7 bases, and 10 bases separated the two germline ends. This CDR3 spans 13 amino acids. The CDR3 DNA reads as TGTGCCAGCAGCTTCGGCGGGCGGAATGAGCAGTTCTTC. Encoded protein: CASSFGGRNEQFF.

V and J are TRBV12-3 or TRBV12-4 and TRBJ1-2; D is ambiguous. The CDR3 contains 12 residues. The V end lost 7 bases, the J end lost 6 bases, and 12 bases lay between the germline ends. In nucleotides, the CDR3 is TGTGCCAGCACTAAATTCCCCAATGGCTACACCTTC. As protein: CASTKFPNGYTF.

This chain joins TRBV28 and TRBJ2-5, with D possibly TRBD1 on 5 matching bases. Deletions cut 2 bases from V and 4 bases from J, with 11 bases between. The CDR3 covers 14 residues. The germline gives CDR1 MDHEN, CDR2 SYDVKM. The CDR3 DNA sequence: TGTGCCAGCAGTTTACCAGACAGAAGAGAGACCCAGTACTTC. Its translation: CASSLPDRRETQYF.

This clone is a singleton in its sample. V is TRBV7-2 and J is TRBJ1-6; D is perhaps TRBD1 (6 bases). Germline V lookup: CDR1 SGHTA, CDR2 FQGNSA. V was pared by 2 bases and J by 6 bases, with 8 bases between. CDR3 length equals 14 residues. The CDR3 spells CASSLIGGNSPLHF. The CDR3 DNA reads TGTGCCAGCAGCTTAATAGGGGGTAATTCACCCCTCCACTTT.

The chain uses TRBV12-3 or TRBV12-4 and TRBJ2-5; D is unclear. This CDR3 has 13 amino acids. V dropped 6 bases and J dropped 0 bases, with 8 bases sitting between them. CDR3 DNA sequence: TGTGCCAGCAGGTTCCGCGACCAAGAGACCCAGTACTTC. This translates into CASRFRDQETQYF.

This chain joins TRBV12-3 or TRBV12-4 and TRBJ1-1, with D tentatively TRBD1 (5 bases). The CDR3 extends over 11 amino acids. V lost 7 bases to trimming and J lost 11 bases, with 14 bases between them. The CDR3: CASTLGGKAFF. In nucleotides, the CDR3 is TGTGCCAGCACCTTGGGGGGTAAGGCTTTCTTT.

This sequence joins TRBV29-1 and TRBJ2-7; TRBD2 aligns across 8 bases. The ends lost 5 bases at V and 6 bases at J; junction bases unmatched: 12. The CDR3 length is 14 residues. Germline V lookup: CDR1 SQVTM, CDR2 ANQGSEA. The CDR3 loop reads CSVSEQAGVREQYF. In DNA form, the CDR3 reads TGCAGCGTTTCAGAGCAAGCGGGAGTCCGCGAGCAGTACTTC.

Only a few counts were recorded for this clone. This sequence joins TRBV24-1 and TRBJ1-6, with D unresolved. V lost 9 bases, J lost 9 bases, and 14 bases lay in between. CDR3 length: 13 amino acids. Germline V gives CDR1 KGHDR, CDR2 SFDVKD. The CDR3 DNA is TGTGCCACCGGCCACGGCGGGGTTTCACCCCTCCACTTT. This sequence encodes CATGHGGVSPLHF.

This chain links TRBV14 with TRBJ2-7; the match to TRBD1 covers 7 bases. Germline CDR1 reads SGHDN; CDR2 reads FVKESK. Trimming took 6 bases from V and 4 from J; bases not matched to a gene: 9. This CDR3 is built from 14 residues. The CDR3 DNA reads as TGTGCCAGCAGTCCGGGACAGCGCTTTTACGAGCAGTACTTC. Its translation is CASSPGQRFYEQYF.

This sequence joins TRBV6-5 and TRBJ2-7; D may be TRBD2 (6 bases). The germline CDR1 and CDR2 sequences are MNHEY and SVGAGI. The CDR3 sequence is 14 residues long. V dropped 5 bases and J dropped 3 bases, with 14 bases sitting between them. The CDR3 is CASSPPGLFYEQYF. CDR3 in DNA: TGTGCCAGCAGTCCGCCGGGACTGTTCTACGAGCAGTACTTC.

This chain uses TRBV11-3 with TRBJ2-5; no firm D call. The V end was cut by 3 bases, the J end by 2 bases, with 7 bases between. Germline loops: CDR1 SGHNT, CDR2 YENEEA. The CDR3 covers 13 residues. CDR3 protein: CASSLSNQETQYF. The CDR3 DNA is TGTGCCAGCAGCTTGTCCAATCAAGAGACCCAGTACTTC.

The genes are TRBV29-1 and TRBJ2-6; TRBD1 is a possible D gene (6 bases). Germline V lookup: CDR1 SQVTM, CDR2 ANQGSEA. The length of the CDR3 is 14 residues. The V gene lost 5 bases and the J gene lost 0 bases, with 8 bases spanning the gap. CDR3 bases: TGCAGCGTTTCACAGGGCTCTGGGGCCAACGTCCTGACTTTC. It yields the protein CSVSQGSGANVLTF.

J is TRBJ1-2 and V is TRBV30; 12 bases map to TRBD1. V trimming: 2 bases; J trimming: 8 bases; junction bases outside the gene matches: 9. CDR3 length: 15 residues. CDR1 is GTSNPN and CDR2 is SVGIG in the germline V gene (reference sequence). The CDR3 nucleotides read TGTGCCTGGAGTCGGACGGGGACAGGGGGCATCGGCTACACCTTC. This encodes CAWSRTGTGGIGYTF.

The gene calls are TRBV2 and TRBJ2-2; TRBD2 matches 9 bases. The CDR3 runs 15 residues. Trimming at V came to 6 bases and at J to 3 bases, leaving 5 bases not matched to a gene. CDR1 and CDR2 from the germline V gene are SNHLY and FYNNEI. The chain's CDR3 is CASRGTSQHTGELFF. CDR3 in DNA: TGTGCCAGCAGAGGGACTAGCCAACACACCGGGGAGCTGTTTTTT.

The rearrangement uses TRBV5-5 and TRBJ2-2; 9 bases are shared with TRBD2. Germline V gene data show CDR1 as SGHKS and CDR2 as YYEKEE (reference sequence). The J segment lost 2 bases and the V segment lost 0 bases, leaving 2 bases of the junction unmatched. The CDR3 totals 16 residues. CDR3 nucleotide sequence: TGTGCCAGCAGCTTGGGTCTAGCGGGAAACACCGGGGAGCTGTTTTTT. Translation gives CASSLGLAGNTGELFF.

The genes are TRBV4-1 and TRBJ1-1, with 7 positions matching TRBD1. This CDR3 contains 14 residues. The ends lost 3 bases at V and 4 bases at J; junction bases unmatched: 5. Germline V CDR1 and CDR2: MGHRA, YSYEKL. The CDR3 DNA is TGCGCCAGCAGCCAGACAGGGTTCTCCACTGAAGCTTTCTTT. It specifies CASSQTGFSTEAFF.

The chain combines TRBV12-5 with TRBJ1-3, with D maybe TRBD1 (6 bases). Germline CDR1 LGHNT, CDR2 FRNRAP. The V and J ends lost 0 bases and 3 bases respectively, with 12 bases between them. CDR3 length: 16 residues. The CDR3 DNA follows: TGTGCTAGTGGTTTGGTAATACAGGGATATGGAAACACCATATATTTT. Its protein is CASGLVIQGYGNTIYF.

In this sample, this clone turned up once. This chain connects TRBV12-3 or TRBV12-4 to TRBJ1-2; no reliable D call. Trimming took 3 bases from V and 1 from J, leaving 3 bases between them. The CDR3 sequence is 12 residues long. The DNA for the CDR3 is TGTGCCAGCAGTTTGAGTAACTATGGCTACACCTTC. This codes for CASSLSNYGYTF.